Below, 7 T cell receptor beta chains from the same sample are listed, as sequenced in a study of post-analysis software for immune sequencing data. Overall study findings and caveats: Included in a set of 5 or 6 TRBV segments more frequent in patients than controls were TRBV5-6, TRBV5-1 and TRBV20-1.

These receptors have no identified antigens. Presence of unique molecular identifiers characterized the TCR beta cDNA libraries. One entry per CDR3 protein, called by TCRdb with MiXCR from the PCR reads. This sample has about 680,000 distinct CDR3 sequences, with around 64% found just once. Sample: blood. Receptors originate from a girl aged 2 to 10 with multiple sclerosis.

CDR3 DNA sequence: TGCGCCAGCAGTTTCGGGACTAGCGGGGACAATGAGCAGTTCTTC. This encodes CASSFGTSGDNEQFF. This chain connects TRBV5-1 to TRBJ2-1; TRBD2 agrees at 13 bases. Germline V CDR1 and CDR2: SGHRS, YFSETQ. CDR3 length: 15 residues. The J segment lost 5 bases and the V segment lost 5 bases, leaving 4 bases of the junction unmatched.

This chain joins TRBV20-1 and TRBJ1-5; D is uncertain. The ends were cut back, 2 bases at V and 4 bases at J, with 18 bases in the middle. Germline values: CDR1 DFQATT, CDR2 SNEGSKA (reference sequence). This CDR3 contains 16 residues. CDR3 region: CSARRGGRSSNQPQHF. The CDR3 coding sequence is TGCAGTGCTAGACGCGGAGGGCGGAGTAGTAATCAGCCCCAGCATTTT.

This rearrangement joins TRBV3-1 to TRBJ2-5; TRBD2 might be the D (6 bases). The end of the DNA aligns better with TRBJ2-7, so the J call may be wrong. This CDR3 is 14 amino acids long. The germline CDR1 and CDR2 sequences are LGHDT and YNNKEL (reference sequence). The CDR3 nucleotides read TGTGCCAGCAGCTCCCGGCGGGATGCCCACGAGCAGTACTTC. This translates into CASSSRRDAHEQYF.

V is TRBV4-3 and J is TRBJ1-5; a possible D gene is TRBD1 (6 bases). CDR3 length: 18 amino acids. The V end lost 0 bases, the J end lost 0 bases, and 15 bases lay between the germline ends. Germline CDR1 and CDR2: LGHNA and YSLEER. CDR3 residues: CASSQDWTDTYSNQPQHF. For the CDR3, the DNA is TGCGCCAGCAGCCAAGACTGGACAGATACATATAGCAATCAGCCCCAGCATTTT.

The chain has TRBV7-2 and TRBJ1-2; 7 bases align to TRBD1. Germline CDR1 reads SGHTA; CDR2 reads FQGNSA. Trimming at V came to 5 bases and at J to 4 bases, leaving 10 bases not matched to a gene. The CDR3 totals 15 residues. This CDR3 reads CASSPRQGSGYGYTF. CDR3 nucleotides: TGTGCCAGCAGCCCCCGACAGGGATCGGGCTATGGCTACACCTTC.

The rearrangement uses TRBV7-2 and TRBJ1-1; TRBD1 matches at 7 bases. Germline CDR1 and CDR2: SGHTA and FQGNSA. This CDR3 comprises 15 residues. V lost 1 base and J lost 4; bases outside the gene matches: 6. In DNA form, the CDR3 reads TGTGCCAGCAGCTTAGGACAGGGATTGAGCACTGAAGCTTTCTTT. This codes for CASSLGQGLSTEAFF.

This clonotype was seen a handful of times. The chain has TRBV20-1 and TRBJ1-1; TRBD1 might be the D (5 bases). The CDR3 spans 15 residues. V was cut by 0 bases and J by 0 bases, with 11 bases left in between. Germline V gene lookup returns CDR1 DFQATT and CDR2 SNEGSKA (reference sequence). In DNA, the CDR3 is TGCAGTGCTAGAGATCGGGGGGTTATGAACACTGAAGCTTTCTTT. Translation gives CSARDRGVMNTEAFF.